This T cell receptor beta chain was identified in a study of blood T cell repertoires in COVID-19. Study information: The origin of the acute and convalescent COVID-19 samples was the United States, Italy and Spain. PBMCs, B-cell-depleted T cells, or T cells were the source of the cDNA or gDNA that made up the material.

V gave up 0 bases and J gave up 6 bases, with 15 bases separating them. This CDR3 is 15 amino acids long. Per the germline V gene, CDR1 is SGDLS and CDR2 is YYNGEE. In the original workflow: Estimated nucleated cell counts came from reference gene primer amplification. The data were produced by immunoSEQ multiplex PCR, yet TCRdb's version contains in-frame clones alone and is incomplete. The DNA was the basis for D and trimming; V, J and clone size are from that table. Of roughly 30,000 clones listed, over 75% are singletons. What was sequenced was peripheral blood. This receptor was taken from a human donor in a cohort sampled during active COVID-19. The V and J genes are TRBV9 and TRBJ1-1; D perhaps matches TRBD1 (6 bases). DNA of the CDR3: TGTGCCAGCAGCGTAGCTTACGGGGGGCGCGCTGAAGCTTTCTTT. It codes for CASSVAYGGRAEAFF. The full variable domain, completed using reference TRBV9 and TRBJ1-1, is DSGVTQTPKHLITATGQRVTLRCSPRSGDLSVYWYQQSLDQGLQFLIQYYNGEERAKGNILERFSAQQFPDLHSELNLSSLELGDSALYFCASSVAYGGRAEAFFGQGTRLTVV.